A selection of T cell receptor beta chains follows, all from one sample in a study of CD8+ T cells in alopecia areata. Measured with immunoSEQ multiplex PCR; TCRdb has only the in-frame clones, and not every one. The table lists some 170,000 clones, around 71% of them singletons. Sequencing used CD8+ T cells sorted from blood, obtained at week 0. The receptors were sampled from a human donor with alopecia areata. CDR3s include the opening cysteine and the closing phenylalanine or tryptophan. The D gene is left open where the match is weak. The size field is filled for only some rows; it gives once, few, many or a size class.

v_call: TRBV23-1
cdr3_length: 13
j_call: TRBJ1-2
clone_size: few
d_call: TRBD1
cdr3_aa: CASDRAWGHGYTF
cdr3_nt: TGCGCCAGTGACAGGGCCTGGGGACATGGCTACACCTTC

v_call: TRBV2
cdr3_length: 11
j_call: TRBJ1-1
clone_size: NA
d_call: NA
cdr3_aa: CASSEGPQAFF
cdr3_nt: TGTGCCAGCAGTGAAGGTCCGCAAGCTTTCTTT

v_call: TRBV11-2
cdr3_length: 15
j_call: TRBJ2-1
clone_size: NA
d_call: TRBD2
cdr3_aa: CASSQIGGAGNEQFF
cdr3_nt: TGTGCCAGCAGCCAGATCGGGGGGGCGGGTAATGAGCAGTTCTTC

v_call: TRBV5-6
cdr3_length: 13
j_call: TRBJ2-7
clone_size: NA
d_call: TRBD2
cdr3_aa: CASSWLAGYEQYF
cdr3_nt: TGTGCCAGCAGCTGGCTAGCGGGGTACGAGCAGTACTTC

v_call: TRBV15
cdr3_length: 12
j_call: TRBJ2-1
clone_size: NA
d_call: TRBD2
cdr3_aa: CATSRSSGETFF
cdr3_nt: TGTGCCACCAGCAGAAGTAGCGGGGAGACGTTCTTC

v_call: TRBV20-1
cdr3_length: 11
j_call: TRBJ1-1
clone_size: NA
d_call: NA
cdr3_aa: CSVPLNTEAFF
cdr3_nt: TGCAGTGTACCGCTGAACACTGAAGCTTTCTTT

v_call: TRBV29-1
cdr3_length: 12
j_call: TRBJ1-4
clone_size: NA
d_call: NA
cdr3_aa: CSVKDHNEKLFF
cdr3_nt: TGCAGCGTCAAGGACCATAATGAAAAACTGTTTTTT

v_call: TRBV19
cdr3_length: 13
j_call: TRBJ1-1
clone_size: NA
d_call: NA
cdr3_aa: CASRGSDNTEAFF
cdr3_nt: TGTGCCAGTAGGGGGTCAGACAACACTGAAGCTTTCTTT

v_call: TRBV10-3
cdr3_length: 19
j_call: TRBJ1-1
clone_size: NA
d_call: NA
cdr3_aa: CAISESPIDTAFGYTEAFF
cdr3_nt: TGTGCCATCAGTGAGTCGCCAATAGACACAGCTTTTGGCTACACTGAAGCTTTCTTT

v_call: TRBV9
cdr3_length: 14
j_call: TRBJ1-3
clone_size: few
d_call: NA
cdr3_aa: CASSVAGGGNTIYF
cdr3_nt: TGTGCCAGCAGCGTAGCGGGCGGCGGAAACACCATATATTTT

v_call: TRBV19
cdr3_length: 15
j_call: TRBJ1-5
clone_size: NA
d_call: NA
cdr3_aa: CASSPFRGENQPQHF
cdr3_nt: TGTGCCAGTAGTCCCTTTAGGGGAGAGAATCAGCCCCAGCATTTT

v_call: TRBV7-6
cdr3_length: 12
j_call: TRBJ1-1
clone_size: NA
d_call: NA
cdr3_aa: CASSPGYTEAFF
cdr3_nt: TGTGCCAGCAGCCCAGGGTACACTGAAGCTTTCTTT

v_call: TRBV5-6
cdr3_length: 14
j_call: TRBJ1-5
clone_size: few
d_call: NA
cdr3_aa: CASSLGGFNQPQHF
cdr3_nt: TGTGCCAGCAGCTTGGGGGGGTTCAATCAGCCCCAGCATTTT

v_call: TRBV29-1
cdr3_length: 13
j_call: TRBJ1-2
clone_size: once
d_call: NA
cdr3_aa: CSGFTGFMDGYTF
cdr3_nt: TGCAGCGGGTTTACCGGGTTCATGGATGGCTACACCTTC

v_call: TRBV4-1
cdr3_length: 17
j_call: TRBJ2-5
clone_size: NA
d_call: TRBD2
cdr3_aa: CASSQETSGGVQETQYF
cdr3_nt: TGCGCCAGCAGCCAAGAGACTAGCGGGGGGGTACAAGAGACCCAGTACTTC

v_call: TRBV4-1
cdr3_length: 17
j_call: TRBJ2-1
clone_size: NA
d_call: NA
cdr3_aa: CASSQGYRGGRGNEQFF
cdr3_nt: TGCGCCAGCAGCCAAGGTTACCGGGGCGGGCGTGGGAATGAGCAGTTCTTC